This T cell receptor beta chain stems from a study of beta chain features in type 1 diabetes. V lost 1 base and J 0 bases, leaving 10 bases between the germline ends. This CDR3 has 16 amino acids. The germline CDR1 and CDR2 sequences are SGHTA and FQGNSA. The study reverse transcribed the entire isolated RNA, so it sequenced expressed TCRB transcripts. Here immunoSEQ multiplex PCR was the method, and the copy in TCRdb shows in-frame clones only, minus some. The sample holds about 320,000 clones; 11% to 15% are singletons and the top ten take more than 6.5%. The chain couples TRBV7-2 to TRBJ2-4, with no clear D. Sequencing was done on a sample of central memory CD4+ T cells from blood. This sequence originates from a man between 25 and 39 years old in good health. The DNA for the CDR3 is TGTGCCAGCAGCTTAGATCGTACCGTAGCCAAAAACATTCAGTACTTC. As protein: CASSLDRTVAKNIQYF.